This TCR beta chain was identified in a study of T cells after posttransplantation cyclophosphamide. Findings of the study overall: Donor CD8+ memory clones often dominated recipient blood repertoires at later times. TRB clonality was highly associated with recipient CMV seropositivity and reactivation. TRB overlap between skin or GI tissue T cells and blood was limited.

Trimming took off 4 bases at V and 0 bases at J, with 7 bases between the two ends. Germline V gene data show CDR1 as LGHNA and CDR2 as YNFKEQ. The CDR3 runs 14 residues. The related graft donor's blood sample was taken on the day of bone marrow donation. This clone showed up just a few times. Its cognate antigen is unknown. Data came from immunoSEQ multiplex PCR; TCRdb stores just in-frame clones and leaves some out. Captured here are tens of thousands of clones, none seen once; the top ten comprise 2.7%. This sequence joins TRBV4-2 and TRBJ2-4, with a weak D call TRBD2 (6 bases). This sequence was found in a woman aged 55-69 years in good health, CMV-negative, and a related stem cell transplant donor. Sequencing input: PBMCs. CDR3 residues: CASSPGLAKNIQYF. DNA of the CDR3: TGTGCCAGCAGCCCGGGACTAGCCAAAAACATTCAGTACTTC.